This T cell receptor (beta chain) derives from a study of blood T cell repertoires in COVID-19. Study-wide context: Acute and convalescent COVID-19 samples came from the United States, Italy and Spain.

Per germline, CDR1 SGHTA and CDR2 FQGNSA. The CDR3 covers 13 residues. Unmatched junction bases numbered 5, after V lost 3 bases and J lost 8 bases. This clone was recorded once. Original processing methods: Researchers report that nucleated cell counts were estimated from reference gene primer amplification. Sequencing was performed with immunoSEQ multiplex PCR; in TCRdb, only in-frame clones are kept and a portion is missing. Clonal size and the V and J genes are those of that table, whereas D and trimming came from the DNA. The table includes 250,000 to 350,000 clones, 90% detected once. This rearrangement joins TRBV7-2 to TRBJ1-2, with TRBD1 identical over 8 bases. The sequenced material came from peripheral blood. The source is a woman aged 25-40 years with COVID-19, enrolled during active disease. CDR3 amino acids: CASSLRQGSGYTF. For the CDR3, the DNA is TGTGCCAGCAGCTTGAGACAGGGGTCCGGCTACACCTTC.